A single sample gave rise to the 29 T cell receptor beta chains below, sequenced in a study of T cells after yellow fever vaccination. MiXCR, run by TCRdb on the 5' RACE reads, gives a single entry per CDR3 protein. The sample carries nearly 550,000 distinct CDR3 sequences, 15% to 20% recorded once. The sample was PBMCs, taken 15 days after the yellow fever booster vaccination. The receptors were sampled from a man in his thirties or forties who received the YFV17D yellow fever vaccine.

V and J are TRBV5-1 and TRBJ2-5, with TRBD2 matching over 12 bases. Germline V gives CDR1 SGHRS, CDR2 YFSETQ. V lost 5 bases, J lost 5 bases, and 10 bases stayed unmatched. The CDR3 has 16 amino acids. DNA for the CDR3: TGCGCCAGCAGGACCTTGATGACTAGCGGGAGTGAGACCCAGTACTTC. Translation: CASRTLMTSGSETQYF.

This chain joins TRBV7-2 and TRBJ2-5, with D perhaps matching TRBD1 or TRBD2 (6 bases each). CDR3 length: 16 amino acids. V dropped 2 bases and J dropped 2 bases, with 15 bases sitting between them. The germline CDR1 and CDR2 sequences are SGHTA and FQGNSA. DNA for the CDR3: TGTGCCAGCAGCTTAATAGTGGGGGGCCCACAAGAGACCCAGTACTTC. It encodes CASSLIVGGPQETQYF.

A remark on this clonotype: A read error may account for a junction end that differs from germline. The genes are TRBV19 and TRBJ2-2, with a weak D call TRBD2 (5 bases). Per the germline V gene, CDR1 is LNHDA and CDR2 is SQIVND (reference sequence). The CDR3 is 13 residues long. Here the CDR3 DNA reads TGTGCCAGTAAAATCGGGAACACCAGGGAGCTGTTTTTT. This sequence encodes CASKIGNTRELFF.

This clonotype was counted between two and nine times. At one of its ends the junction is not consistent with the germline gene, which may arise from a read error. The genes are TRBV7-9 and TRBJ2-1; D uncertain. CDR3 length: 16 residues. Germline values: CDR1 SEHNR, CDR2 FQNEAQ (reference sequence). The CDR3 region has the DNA TGTGCCAGCATGAAGGGTGCTCCATTCTCCTACGATGAGCAGTTCTTC. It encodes CASMKGAPFSYDEQFF.

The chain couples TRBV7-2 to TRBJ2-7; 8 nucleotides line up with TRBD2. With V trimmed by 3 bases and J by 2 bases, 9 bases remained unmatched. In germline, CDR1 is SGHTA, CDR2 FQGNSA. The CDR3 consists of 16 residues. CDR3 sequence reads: CASSFHGGDLAYEQYF. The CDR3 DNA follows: TGTGCCAGCAGCTTCCACGGGGGGGATTTAGCCTACGAGCAGTACTTC.

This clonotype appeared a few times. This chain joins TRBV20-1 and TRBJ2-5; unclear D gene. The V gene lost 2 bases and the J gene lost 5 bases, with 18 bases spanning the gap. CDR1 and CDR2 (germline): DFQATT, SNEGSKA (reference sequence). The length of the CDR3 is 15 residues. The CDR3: CSARLGKNPRETQYF. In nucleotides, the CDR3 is TGCAGTGCTAGACTAGGGAAGAACCCCCGGGAGACCCAGTACTTC.

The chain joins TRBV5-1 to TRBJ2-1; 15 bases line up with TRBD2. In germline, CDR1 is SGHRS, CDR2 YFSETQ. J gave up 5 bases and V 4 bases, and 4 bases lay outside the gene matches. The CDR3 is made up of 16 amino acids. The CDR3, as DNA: TGCGCCAGCAGCCCGGGACTAGCGGGAGGACACAATGAGCAGTTCTTC. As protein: CASSPGLAGGHNEQFF.

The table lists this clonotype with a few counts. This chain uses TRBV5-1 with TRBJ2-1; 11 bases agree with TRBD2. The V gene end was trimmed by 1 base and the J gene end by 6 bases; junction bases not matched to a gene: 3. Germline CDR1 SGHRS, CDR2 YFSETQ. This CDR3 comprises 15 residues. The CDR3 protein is CASSLLTSGTNEQFF. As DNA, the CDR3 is TGCGCCAGCAGCTTGTTGACTAGCGGGACCAATGAGCAGTTCTTC.

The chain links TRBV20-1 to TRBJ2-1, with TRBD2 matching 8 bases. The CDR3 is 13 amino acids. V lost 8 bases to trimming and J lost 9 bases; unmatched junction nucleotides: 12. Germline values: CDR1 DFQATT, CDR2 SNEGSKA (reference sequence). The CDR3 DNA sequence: TGCAGTACCCGCGGACTAGCCGGGGGTGAGCAGTTCTTC. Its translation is CSTRGLAGGEQFF.

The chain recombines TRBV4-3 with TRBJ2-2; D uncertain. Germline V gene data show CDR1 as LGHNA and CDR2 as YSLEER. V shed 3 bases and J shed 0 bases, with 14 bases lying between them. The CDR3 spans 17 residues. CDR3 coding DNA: TGCGCCAGCAGCCATGGGATTGGTGAAACGAACACCGGGGAGCTGTTTTTT. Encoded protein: CASSHGIGETNTGELFF.

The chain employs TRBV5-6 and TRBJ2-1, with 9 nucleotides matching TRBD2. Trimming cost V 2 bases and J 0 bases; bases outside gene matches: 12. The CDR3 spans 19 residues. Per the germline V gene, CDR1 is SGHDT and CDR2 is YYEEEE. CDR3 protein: CASSFLSGRIMSSYNEQFF. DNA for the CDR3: TGTGCCAGCAGCTTCTTGAGCGGGAGGATTATGAGCTCCTACAATGAGCAGTTCTTC.

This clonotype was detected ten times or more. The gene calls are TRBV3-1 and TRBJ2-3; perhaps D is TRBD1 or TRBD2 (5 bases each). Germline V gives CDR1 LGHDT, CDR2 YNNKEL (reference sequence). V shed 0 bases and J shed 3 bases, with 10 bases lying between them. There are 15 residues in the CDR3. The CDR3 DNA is TGTGCCAGCAGCCAAGAGTTGGGGACGACAGATACGCAGTATTTT. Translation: CASSQELGTTDTQYF.

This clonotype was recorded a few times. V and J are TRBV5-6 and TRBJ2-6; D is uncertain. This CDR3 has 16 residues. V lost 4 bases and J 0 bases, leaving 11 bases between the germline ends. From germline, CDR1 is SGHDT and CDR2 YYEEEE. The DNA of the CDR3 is TGTGCCAGCAGCCAAGGGTTCCCCTCTGGGGCCAACGTCCTGACTTTC. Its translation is CASSQGFPSGANVLTF.

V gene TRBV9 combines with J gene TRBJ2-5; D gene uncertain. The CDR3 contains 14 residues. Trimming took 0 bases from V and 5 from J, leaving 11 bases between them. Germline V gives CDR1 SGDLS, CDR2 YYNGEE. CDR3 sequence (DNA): TGTGCCAGCAGCGTAGCCCCTGCGGTGGAGACCCAGTACTTC. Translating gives CASSVAPAVETQYF.

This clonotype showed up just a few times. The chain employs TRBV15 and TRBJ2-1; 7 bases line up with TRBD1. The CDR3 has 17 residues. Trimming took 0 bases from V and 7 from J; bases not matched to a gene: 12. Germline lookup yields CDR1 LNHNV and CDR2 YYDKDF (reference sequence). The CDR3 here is CATSRDAVRGSGNEQFF. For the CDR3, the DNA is TGTGCCACCAGCAGAGATGCTGTCAGGGGGTCGGGAAATGAGCAGTTCTTC.

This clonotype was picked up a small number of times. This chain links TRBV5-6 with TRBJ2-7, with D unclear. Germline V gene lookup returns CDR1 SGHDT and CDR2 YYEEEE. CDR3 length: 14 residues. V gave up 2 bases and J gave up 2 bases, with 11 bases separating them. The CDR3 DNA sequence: TGTGCCAGCAGCTTTACGGAGAGGACCTACGAGCAGTACTTC. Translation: CASSFTERTYEQYF.

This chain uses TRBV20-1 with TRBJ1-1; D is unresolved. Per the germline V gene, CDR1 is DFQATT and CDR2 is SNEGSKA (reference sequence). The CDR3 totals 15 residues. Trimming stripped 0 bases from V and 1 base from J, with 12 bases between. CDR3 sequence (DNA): TGCAGTGCTAGAGATCTGTGGGCCTCGAACACTGAAGCTTTCTTT. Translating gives CSARDLWASNTEAFF.

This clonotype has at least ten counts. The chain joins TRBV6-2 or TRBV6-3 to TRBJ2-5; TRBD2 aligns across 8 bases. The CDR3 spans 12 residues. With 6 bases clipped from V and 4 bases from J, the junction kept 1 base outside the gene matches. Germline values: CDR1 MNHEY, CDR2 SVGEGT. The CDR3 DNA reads TGTGCCAGCAGAACTAGCGGAGAGACCCAGTACTTC. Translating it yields CASRTSGETQYF.

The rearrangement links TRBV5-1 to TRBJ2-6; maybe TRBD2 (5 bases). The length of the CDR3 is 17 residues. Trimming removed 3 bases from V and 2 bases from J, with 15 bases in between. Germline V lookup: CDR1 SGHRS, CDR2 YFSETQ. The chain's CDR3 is CASSSSSKGAGANVLTF. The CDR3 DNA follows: TGCGCCAGCAGCTCATCTTCAAAGGGAGCTGGGGCCAACGTCCTGACTTTC.

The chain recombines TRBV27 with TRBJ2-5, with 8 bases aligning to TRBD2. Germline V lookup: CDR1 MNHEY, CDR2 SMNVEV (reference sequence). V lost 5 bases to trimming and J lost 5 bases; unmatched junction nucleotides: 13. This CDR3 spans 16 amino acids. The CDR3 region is CASSPSGLAWSETQYF. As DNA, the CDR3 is TGTGCCAGCAGTCCATCCGGACTAGCTTGGTCGGAGACCCAGTACTTC.

The CDR3 bases are TGCAGTGCTAGAGACAGGTCGGGGACCAAAAACATTCAGTACTTC. The encoded protein is CSARDRSGTKNIQYF. The gene calls are TRBV20-1 and TRBJ2-4; tentatively, D is TRBD2 (5 bases). Trimming stripped 0 bases from V and 2 bases from J, with 11 bases between. The CDR3 sequence is 15 residues long. Germline CDR1 DFQATT, CDR2 SNEGSKA (reference sequence).

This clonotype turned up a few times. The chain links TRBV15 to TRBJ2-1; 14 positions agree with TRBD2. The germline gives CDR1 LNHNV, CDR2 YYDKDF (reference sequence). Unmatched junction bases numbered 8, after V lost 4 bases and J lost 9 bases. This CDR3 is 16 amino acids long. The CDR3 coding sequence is TGTGCCACCAGCACCCCCGGGACTAGCGGGAGAGTTGAGCAGTTCTTC. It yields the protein CATSTPGTSGRVEQFF.

The CDR3, as DNA: TGTGCCAGCAGCCAAGATAGGAAGGGGGCCGGAGAGCAGTACTTC. Translating gives CASSQDRKGAGEQYF. This chain joins TRBV4-2 and TRBJ2-7; 7 positions agree with TRBD1. V lost 0 bases and J lost 7; bases outside the gene matches: 9. The CDR3 length is 15 residues. CDR1 and CDR2 (germline): LGHNA, YNFKEQ.

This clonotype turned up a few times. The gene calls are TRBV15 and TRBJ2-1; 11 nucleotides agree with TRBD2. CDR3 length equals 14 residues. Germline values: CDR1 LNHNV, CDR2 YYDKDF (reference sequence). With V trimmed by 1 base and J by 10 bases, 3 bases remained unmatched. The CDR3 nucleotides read TGTGCCACCAGCAGAGGACTAGCGGGAATCGAGCAGTTCTTC. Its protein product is CATSRGLAGIEQFF.

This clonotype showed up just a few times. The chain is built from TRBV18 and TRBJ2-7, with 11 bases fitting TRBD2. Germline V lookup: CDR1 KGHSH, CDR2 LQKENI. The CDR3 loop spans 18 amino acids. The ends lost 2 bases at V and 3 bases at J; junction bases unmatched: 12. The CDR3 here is CASSPVTSGRKGHYEQYF. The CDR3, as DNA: TGTGCCAGCTCACCAGTAACTAGCGGGAGAAAGGGTCACTACGAGCAGTACTTC.

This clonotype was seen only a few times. The CDR3 nucleotides are TGTGCCAGCACCGATACTAGCGGGGGGTACAATGAGCAGTTCTTC. This sequence encodes CASTDTSGGYNEQFF. The V gene is TRBV18, the J gene TRBJ2-1; 12 bases line up with TRBD2. After removal of 8 bases from V and 4 bases from J, the junction contained 6 bases not matched to a gene. The CDR3 is 15 residues long. The V gene's germline CDR1 is KGHSH and CDR2 LQKENI.

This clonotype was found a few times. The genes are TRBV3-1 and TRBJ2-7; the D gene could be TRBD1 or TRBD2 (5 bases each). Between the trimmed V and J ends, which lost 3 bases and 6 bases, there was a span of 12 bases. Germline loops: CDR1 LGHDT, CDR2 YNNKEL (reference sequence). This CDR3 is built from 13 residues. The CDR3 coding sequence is TGTGCCAGCAGCCAGGGGGAGCGCAGCGAGCAGTACTTC. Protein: CASSQGERSEQYF.

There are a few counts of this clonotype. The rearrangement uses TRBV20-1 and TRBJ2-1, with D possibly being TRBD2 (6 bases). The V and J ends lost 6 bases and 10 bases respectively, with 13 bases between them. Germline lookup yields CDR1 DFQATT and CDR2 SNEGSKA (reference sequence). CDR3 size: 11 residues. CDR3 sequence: CSAWDSPEQFF. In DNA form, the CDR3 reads TGCAGTGCATGGGACTCGCCCGAGCAGTTCTTC.

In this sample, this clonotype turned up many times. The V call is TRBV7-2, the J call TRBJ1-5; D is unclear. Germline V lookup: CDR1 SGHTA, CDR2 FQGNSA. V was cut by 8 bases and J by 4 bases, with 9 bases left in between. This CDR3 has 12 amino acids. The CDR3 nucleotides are TGTGCCAGCGGACCGGGTAATCAGCCCCAGCATTTT. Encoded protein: CASGPGNQPQHF.